The T cell receptor (beta chain) under discussion was sequenced for a study of blood T cell repertoires in COVID-19. Study-level background: In each case, the material was cDNA or gDNA derived from T cells, B-cell-depleted T cells, or PBMCs.

Authors' analysis steps: Amplification with reference gene primers provided the estimates of nucleated cell counts. Clones were sequenced by immunoSEQ multiplex PCR, and TCRdb holds only the in-frame ones, with some missing. Clone size and V and J calls were adopted from that table, with D and trimming inferred from the DNA. This sample carries some 250,000 clones, over 75% of them seen once, and the ten largest clones take around 1.8%. The study counted Cohort 3 donors as recovered given two negative PCRs, clearance, or symptom resolution. The V segment lost 2 bases and the J segment 0 bases; nucleotides outside the gene matches: 3. The CDR3 totals 16 residues. Germline V gene sequence: CDR1 SGHTS, CDR2 YDEGEE.

Input material: PBMCs or T cells enriched from blood (not recorded which). The clonotype comes from a woman aged 50 to 65 who had recovered from COVID-19. The chain couples TRBV5-8 to TRBJ2-3; TRBD2 matches at 10 bases. CDR3 sequence (DNA): TGTGCCAGCAGCTTCGGACTAGCGGAAAGCACAGATACGCAGTATTTT. The encoded protein is CASSFGLAESTDTQYF.